This T cell receptor beta chain derives from a study of OX40 agonist ivuxolimab in advanced cancers. This CDR3 region has 13 residues. CDR1 and CDR2 (germline): GTSNPN, SVGIG (reference sequence). With 0 bases removed from V and 2 bases from J, the gap between germline ends came to 5 bases. General study results and limits: Fewer expanded clones were found on average in CD4+ than in CD8+ T cells.

Details on this clone: What it binds is not known. Other DNA sequences in the same sample also yield this CDR3.

The table came from immunoSEQ multiplex PCR; TCRdb's copy has only in-frame clones and leaves some out. Among tens of thousands of clones, more than 75% were seen once, and the ten largest hold over 1.5%. The TCR sequence derives from an adult with an advanced solid tumor such as melanoma, head and neck, liver or kidney cancer. The input for sequencing was CD4+ or CD8+ T cells sorted from blood, taken in a trial of the OX40 agonist ivuxolimab. The chain employs TRBV30 and TRBJ1-5; D gene uncertain. CDR3 DNA sequence: TGTGCCTGGAGTGTGAAGGGCAATCAGCCCCAGCATTTT. Translation: CAWSVKGNQPQHF.